Below, 24 T cell receptor beta chains from the same sample are listed, as sequenced in a study of OX40 agonist ivuxolimab in advanced cancers. TCRdb keeps only in-frame clones here, not all; method: immunoSEQ multiplex PCR. The sample shows approximately 69,000 clones, just under 95% of them seen only once. The sequenced sample was CD4+ or CD8+ T cells sorted from blood, obtained in a trial of the OX40 agonist ivuxolimab. All receptors come from an adult with an advanced solid tumor such as melanoma, head and neck, liver or kidney cancer.

J is TRBJ2-2 and V is TRBV7-7; a weak D match, TRBD2 (6 bases). This CDR3 has 15 residues. From germline, CDR1 is SSHAT and CDR2 FNYEAQ (reference sequence). Trimming cost V 5 bases and J 6 bases, with 16 bases left between them. In DNA form, the CDR3 reads TGTGCCAGCAGCGCCCAGACTCCGGGAGCCGGGGAGCTGTTTTTT. Protein: CASSAQTPGAGELFF.

V is TRBV4-1 and J is TRBJ2-3, with D perhaps assigned TRBD1 or TRBD2 (6 bases each). The germline gives CDR1 MGHRA, CDR2 YSYEKL. With 3 bases removed from V and 0 bases from J, the gap between germline ends came to 16 bases. The CDR3 has 17 amino acids. For the CDR3, the DNA is TGCGCCAGCAGCCAGACACCAACAGGGACTAGCACAGATACGCAGTATTTT. Translation gives CASSQTPTGTSTDTQYF.

The chain combines TRBV27 with TRBJ2-5; 10 bases are a match to TRBD2. CDR1 is MNHEY and CDR2 is SMNVEV in the germline V gene (reference sequence). J gave up 10 bases and V 8 bases, and 13 bases lay outside the gene matches. The CDR3 consists of 14 residues. CDR3 loop: CASGLGLAGASQYF. Written as DNA, the CDR3 is TGTGCCAGCGGTCTCGGGCTAGCGGGAGCCAGCCAGTACTTC.

V is TRBV9 and J is TRBJ1-5; D gene ambiguous. Germline V gene lookup returns CDR1 SGDLS and CDR2 YYNGEE. Trimming shortened V by 0 bases and J by 5 bases, and 12 bases separated the two germline ends. This CDR3 is built from 15 residues. As DNA, the CDR3 is TGTGCCAGCAGCGTAGGAGCAGGTGGGTATCAGCCCCAGCATTTT. This sequence encodes CASSVGAGGYQPQHF.

The chain combines TRBV28 with TRBJ1-6, with a tentative D call TRBD1 (5 bases). The germline V and J ends were trimmed by 4 bases and 6 bases, with 13 bases remaining between them. CDR1 is MDHEN, CDR2 SYDVKM, per germline. This CDR3 is 15 amino acids long. Here the CDR3 reads CASSYTGQGNSPLHF. In nucleotides, the CDR3 is TGTGCCAGCAGTTACACCGGGCAGGGTAATTCACCCCTCCACTTT.

This rearrangement joins TRBV14 to TRBJ2-7, with D tentatively TRBD1 (5 bases). This CDR3 has 12 residues. The germline CDR1 and CDR2 sequences are SGHDN and FVKESK. V lost 1 base and J 4 bases, leaving 5 bases between the germline ends. The CDR3 loop reads CASSQGQYEQYF. CDR3 nucleotide sequence: TGTGCCAGCAGCCAAGGACAGTACGAGCAGTACTTC.

This sequence joins TRBV9 and TRBJ2-2, with D uncertain. The V end was cut by 0 bases, the J end by 2 bases, with 5 bases between. Germline-derived CDR1 and CDR2 are SGDLS and YYNGEE. The CDR3 totals 14 residues. CDR3 sequence: CASSVGLNTGELFF. In nucleotides, the CDR3 is TGTGCCAGCAGCGTAGGGCTTAACACCGGGGAGCTGTTTTTT. The full variable domain, its missing parts supplied by reference TRBV9 and TRBJ2-2, is DSGVTQTPKHLITATGQRVTLRCSPRSGDLSVYWYQQSLDQGLQFLIQYYNGEERAKGNILERFSAQQFPDLHSELNLSSLELGDSALYFCASSVGLNTGELFFGEGSRLTVL.

The chain employs TRBV19 and TRBJ2-7; 13 positions match TRBD2. V trimming: 3 bases; J trimming: 2 bases; junction bases outside the gene matches: 1. CDR3 length equals 15 residues. The germline V gene encodes CDR1 LNHDA and CDR2 SQIVND (reference sequence). DNA for the CDR3: TGTGCCAGTAGTATTACTAGCGGGAGGGCCTACGAGCAGTACTTC. Residues: CASSITSGRAYEQYF.

About this clone itself: An end of the junction does not agree with germline; a read error may underlie this. The J gene is TRBJ2-7, the V gene TRBV7-9; D is perhaps TRBD1 (6 bases). Germline loops: CDR1 SEHNR, CDR2 FQNEAQ (reference sequence). This CDR3 comprises 13 residues. The CDR3 is CASSQGQGDVENF. The CDR3 nucleotides read TGTGCCAGCAGCCAGGGACAAGGTGATGTGGAAAACTTC.

The J gene is TRBJ2-7, the V gene TRBV9, with D possibly matching TRBD2 (6 bases). CDR3 length equals 15 residues. Germline V lookup: CDR1 SGDLS, CDR2 YYNGEE. Trimming stripped 0 bases from V and 2 bases from J, with 12 bases between. This CDR3 reads CASSVGAGRPYEQYF. CDR3 in DNA: TGTGCCAGCAGCGTAGGGGCGGGACGACCCTACGAGCAGTACTTC.

V gene TRBV19 combines with J gene TRBJ1-5; D perhaps matches TRBD1 (5 bases). The CDR3 is made up of 13 amino acids. V lost 10 bases and J 5 bases, leaving 15 bases between the germline ends. The germline CDR1 and CDR2 sequences are LNHDA and SQIVND (reference sequence). CDR3 in amino acids: CATKRQIDQPQHF. The CDR3 DNA reads as TGTGCCACCAAAAGACAGATTGATCAGCCCCAGCATTTT.

The chain employs TRBV19 and TRBJ2-2, with D perhaps assigned TRBD1 or TRBD2 (6 bases each). V was shortened by 3 bases and J by 3 bases, with 14 bases between the two germline ends. This CDR3 has 16 amino acids. Looked up from germline, CDR1 is LNHDA and CDR2 is SQIVND (reference sequence). The CDR3 is CASSILQGGYTGELFF. CDR3 DNA: TGTGCCAGTAGTATCCTACAGGGAGGATACACCGGGGAGCTGTTTTTT.

V gene TRBV19 combines with J gene TRBJ2-3; 8 bases are a match to TRBD2. The CDR3 length is 17 residues. The J segment lost 5 bases and the V segment lost 0 bases, leaving 10 bases of the junction unmatched. CDR1 LNHDA and CDR2 SQIVND come from the germline V gene (reference sequence). CDR3 nucleotide sequence: TGTGCCAGTAGTATAGACCCACCCAGCGGGGGTGAAGATACGCAGTATTTT. Amino acid sequence: CASSIDPPSGGEDTQYF.

The gene calls are TRBV19 and TRBJ1-2; TRBD1 might be the D (5 bases). Trimming left V 3 bases short and J 2 bases short, with 7 bases between. Germline V CDR1 and CDR2: LNHDA, SQIVND (reference sequence). This CDR3 comprises 13 residues. CDR3 DNA: TGTGCCAGTAGTATTGAGGGGAACTATGGCTACACCTTC. It translates to CASSIEGNYGYTF.

The chain uses TRBV15 and TRBJ1-1, with 8 nucleotides matching TRBD1. From germline, CDR1 is LNHNV and CDR2 YYDKDF (reference sequence). This CDR3 comprises 16 residues. V shed 5 bases, J shed 0 bases, and the junction held 8 bases outside the gene matches. In DNA, the CDR3 is TGTGCCACCAGCGTATTCAGGGGGCCCCTGAACACTGAAGCTTTCTTT. It encodes CATSVFRGPLNTEAFF.

The V and J genes are TRBV4-1 and TRBJ2-1, with a tentative D call TRBD2 (5 bases). The germline gives CDR1 MGHRA, CDR2 YSYEKL. This CDR3 comprises 15 residues. V was pared by 8 bases and J by 4 bases, with 18 bases between. The CDR3: CASSRGSNNYNEQFF. The CDR3 DNA follows: TGCGCCAGCTCCCGAGGGTCCAATAATTACAATGAGCAGTTCTTC.

The chain links TRBV7-3 to TRBJ2-2, with 12 nucleotides matching TRBD2. Germline V gene sequence: CDR1 SGHTA, CDR2 FQGTGA. CDR3 length equals 17 residues. J gave up 5 bases and V 5 bases, and 9 bases lay outside the gene matches. Here the CDR3 DNA reads TGTGCCAGCAGCCCTGGGGCTAGCGGGAGGGCAACCGGGGAGCTGTTTTTT. Its translation: CASSPGASGRATGELFF.

This chain uses TRBV6-5 with TRBJ1-3; D remains unclear. This CDR3 comprises 15 residues. The V gene lost 0 bases and the J gene lost 1 base, with 7 bases spanning the gap. Germline lookup yields CDR1 MNHEY and CDR2 SVGAGI. CDR3 sequence reads: CASSYSGGSGNTIYF. The CDR3 DNA reads TGTGCCAGCAGTTACTCGGGTGGTTCTGGAAACACCATATATTTT.

The chain carries TRBV6-6 and TRBJ2-3; the D gene is possibly TRBD1 (6 bases). The germline V gene encodes CDR1 MNHNY and CDR2 SVGAGI (reference sequence). V dropped 8 bases and J dropped 4 bases, with 19 bases sitting between them. CDR3 length equals 15 residues. DNA for the CDR3: TGTGCCAGCCTTACTACAGGGAGTTGGGCAGATACGCAGTATTTT. Encoded protein: CASLTTGSWADTQYF.

With respect to this clone: This likely comes from a read error, as the CDR3 has no conserved phenylalanine or tryptophan at its end. The DNA is left out, because the CDR3 cannot be placed on it with certainty; the CDR3 is given as TCRdb lists it. V is TRBV6-1 and J is TRBJ1-2. CDR1 and CDR2 from the germline V gene are MNHNS and SASEGT. Including both end residues, the CDR3 is 10 amino acids long. CDR3: CASSGIVAEA.

The V and J genes are TRBV4-3 and TRBJ1-1; no clear D gene. V was cut by 0 bases and J by 1 base, with 12 bases left in between. This CDR3 is 16 amino acids long. From germline, CDR1 is LGHNA and CDR2 YSLEER. The CDR3 here is CASSQDLTSPNTEAFF. CDR3 bases: TGCGCCAGCAGCCAAGATCTCACAAGCCCGAACACTGAAGCTTTCTTT.

The V call is TRBV2, the J call TRBJ2-3, with D perhaps given as TRBD1 or TRBD2 (5 bases each). Trimming shortened V by 4 bases and J by 1 base, and 15 bases separated the two germline ends. The CDR3 sequence is 16 residues long. Germline values: CDR1 SNHLY, CDR2 FYNNEI. In DNA, the CDR3 is TGTGCCAGCAGTGTGGGGACGCAGGAGGGCACAGATACGCAGTATTTT. Its translation: CASSVGTQEGTDTQYF.

This sequence joins TRBV25-1 and TRBJ1-1; unclear D gene. The CDR3 loop spans 16 amino acids. Trimming pared 2 bases from V and 5 bases from J, leaving 18 bases between. The germline gives CDR1 MGHDK, CDR2 SYGVNS. The CDR3 reads CASSEKGHSLGTEAFF. The CDR3 coding sequence is TGTGCCAGCAGTGAAAAGGGCCACTCGTTAGGGACTGAAGCTTTCTTT.

The chain links TRBV2 to TRBJ1-5; 8 bases line up with TRBD1. The V gene's germline CDR1 is SNHLY and CDR2 FYNNEI. The CDR3 loop spans 15 amino acids. Germline trimming cut 7 bases from V and 4 bases from J; bases unmatched to any gene: 9. The CDR3 region has the DNA TGTGCCAGCAACGGGGCGCAGGGGGCTAATCAGCCCCAGCATTTT. Protein: CASNGAQGANQPQHF.